These 15 T cell receptor beta chains were all obtained from the same sample, sequenced in a study of T cell responses to AZD1222 COVID-19 vaccine. Method: immunoSEQ multiplex PCR; TCRdb's copy keeps in-frame clones and lacks some. In the table there are 100,000 to 150,000 clones, about nine tenths of which are singletons. This specimen was peripheral blood, taken on day 0 of MenACWY control vaccination. These receptor sequences come from an adult in good health.

The chain carries TRBV3-1 (or the pseudogene TRBV3-2) and TRBJ2-5, with D possibly TRBD1 on 6 matching bases. V gave up 3 bases and J gave up 5 bases, with 19 bases separating them. The CDR3 runs 16 residues. Germline-derived CDR1 and CDR2 are LGHDT and YNNKEL (reference sequence). The CDR3 sequence: CASSQVPRGGRETQYF. The CDR3 DNA sequence: TGTGCCAGCAGCCAGGTACCTCGAGGGGGACGTGAGACCCAGTACTTC.

J is TRBJ1-4 and V is TRBV7-2; TRBD1 aligns across 10 bases. Germline V lookup: CDR1 SGHTA, CDR2 FQGNSA. The V gene end was trimmed by 5 bases and the J gene end by 7 bases; junction bases not matched to a gene: 4. The CDR3 covers 14 residues. The CDR3 here is CASSPGQGSEKLFF. The CDR3, as DNA: TGTGCCAGCAGCCCGGGACAGGGGAGTGAAAAACTGTTTTTT.

The rearrangement links TRBV6-5 to TRBJ2-2; 9 nucleotides line up with TRBD2. V dropped 4 bases and J dropped 6; count of bases not matched to a gene: 6. CDR3 length: 15 amino acids. Germline assignment: CDR1 MNHEY and CDR2 SVGAGI. CDR3 protein: CASSWISGSAGELFF. The DNA of the CDR3 is TGTGCCAGCAGTTGGATTAGCGGGAGCGCCGGGGAGCTGTTTTTT.

This chain connects TRBV12-3 or TRBV12-4 to TRBJ2-1; no firm D call. There are 12 residues in the CDR3. Trimming took 3 bases from V and 8 from J, leaving 8 bases between them. CDR3 in DNA: TGTGCCAGCAGTTTTCAAGGATATGAGCAGTTCTTC. Amino acids: CASSFQGYEQFF.

The V gene is TRBV6-6, the J gene TRBJ1-2; possible D gene TRBD1, 5 bases. Trimming took 7 bases from V and 2 from J, leaving 14 bases between them. This CDR3 has 14 amino acids. Germline V gives CDR1 MNHNY, CDR2 SVGAGI (reference sequence). The CDR3: CASTRSEGNYGYTF. In DNA, the CDR3 is TGTGCCAGCACGAGGAGTGAGGGGAACTATGGCTACACCTTC.

The chain carries TRBV20-1 and TRBJ1-6; no firm D call. Germline CDR1 DFQATT, CDR2 SNEGSKA (reference sequence). Trimming shortened V by 3 bases and J by 10 bases, and 22 bases separated the two germline ends. The CDR3 spans 16 residues. DNA of the CDR3: TGCAGTGCTAGTCCCCGGTCCGAGGCCGTTCTGTCACCCCTCCACTTT. It encodes CSASPRSEAVLSPLHF.

The V gene is TRBV27, the J gene TRBJ2-7; possible D gene TRBD1, 5 bases. The CDR3 has 14 amino acids. Germline-derived CDR1 and CDR2 are MNHEY and SMNVEV (reference sequence). Between the trimmed V and J ends, which lost 3 bases and 3 bases, there was a span of 12 bases. CDR3 nucleotide sequence: TGTGCCAGCAGTTTTAAGGGGTCTGTCTACGAGCAGTACTTC. Translation: CASSFKGSVYEQYF.

The rearrangement joins TRBV2 to TRBJ2-4; 7 bases line up with TRBD1. CDR3 size: 14 residues. Germline V lookup: CDR1 SNHLY, CDR2 FYNNEI. J was trimmed by 4 bases and V by 6 bases; bases with no gene match: 6. CDR3 nucleotides: TGTGCCAGCAGCCCGGGACAGCTAAAAAACATTCAGTACTTC. Translating gives CASSPGQLKNIQYF.

This chain uses TRBV19 with TRBJ1-3; 9 bases are shared with TRBD1. CDR3 length: 16 residues. The V gene end was trimmed by 4 bases and the J gene end by 2 bases; junction bases not matched to a gene: 6. Germline lookup yields CDR1 LNHDA and CDR2 SQIVND (reference sequence). The CDR3 region has the DNA TGTGCCAGTAGTAGGGACAGGGAGAGCACTGGAAACACCATATATTTT. Protein product: CASSRDRESTGNTIYF. Drawing the rest from reference TRBV19 and TRBJ1-3, the complete variable domain is DGGITQSPKYLFRKEGQNVTLSCEQNLNHDAMYWYRQDPGQGLRLIYYSQIVNDFQKGDIAEGYSVSREKKESFPLTVTSAQKNPTAFYLCASSRDRESTGNTIYFGEGSWLTVV.

The chain recombines TRBV4-1 with TRBJ1-2, with TRBD1 matching over 8 bases. CDR1 and CDR2 (germline): MGHRA, YSYEKL. The CDR3 runs 13 residues. Trimming at V came to 3 bases and at J to 4 bases, leaving 1 base not matched to a gene. This CDR3 is CASSHDRGYGYTF. CDR3 DNA sequence: TGCGCCAGCAGCCACGACAGGGGCTATGGCTACACCTTC.

This clone was counted between two and nine times. This sequence joins TRBV6-4 and TRBJ2-2; D remains unclear. Germline CDR1 reads MRHNA; CDR2 reads SNTAGT. Trimming left V 0 bases short and J 2 bases short, with 4 bases between. This CDR3 is 14 amino acids long. CDR3 loop: CASSDSTNTGELFF. Written as DNA, the CDR3 is TGTGCCAGCAGTGACTCGACTAACACCGGGGAGCTGTTTTTT.

The V and J genes are TRBV5-6 and TRBJ1-1, with D possibly TRBD1 on 5 matching bases. Trimming removed 7 bases at V and 0 bases at J, with 10 bases between. This CDR3 is 13 amino acids long. Germline assignment: CDR1 SGHDT and CDR2 YYEEEE. This CDR3 is CASGGDMNTEAFF. The CDR3 nucleotides are TGTGCCAGCGGGGGTGATATGAACACTGAAGCTTTCTTT.

The chain employs TRBV21-1 and TRBJ1-3. TRBV21-1 constitutes a pseudogene. The CDR3 has 16 residues. The CDR3 loop is CASSKPGKGYENTIYF. The CDR3 bases are TGTGCCAGCAGCAAACCGGGAAAGGGTTATGAAAACACCATATATTTT.

As DNA, the CDR3 is TGTGCCAGCAGTTTAAGGGCCAGAATTTACGAGCAGTACTTC. Its translation is CASSLRARIYEQYF. The chain joins TRBV28 to TRBJ2-7; D call uncertain. Trimming removed 2 bases from V and 4 bases from J, with 12 bases in between. The CDR3 is 14 amino acids. Germline CDR1 is MDHEN and CDR2 is SYDVKM.

The chain employs TRBV13 and TRBJ1-3; D call uncertain. The length of the CDR3 is 17 residues. CDR1 is PRHDT and CDR2 is FYEKMQ in the germline V gene (reference sequence). V dropped 4 bases and J dropped 8 bases, with 24 bases sitting between them. The CDR3 nucleotides are TGTGCCAGCAGCTGGTTTGGTCAGCTTTATACAAAGGACACCATATATTTT. This encodes CASSWFGQLYTKDTIYF.